The sequence of this T cell receptor (beta chain) was determined in a study of response to subunit inactivated influenza vaccine. General study findings and limits: Each seasonal influenza vaccination recruits few new T cells, the authors suggested.

The CDR3 sequence is 15 residues long. In germline, CDR1 is MNHNS, CDR2 SASEGT. V shed 7 bases and J shed 0 bases, with 15 bases lying between them. Each CDR3 protein is one row after TCRdb ran MiXCR on the RT-PCR reads. The table includes fewer than 600,000 distinct CDR3 sequences, less than 7.5% detected once. This clonotype was found a few times. Its antigen is currently unknown. This specimen consisted of PBMCs from blood, obtained less than 25 months after vaccination. V is TRBV6-1 and J is TRBJ1-1, with D perhaps TRBD1 (6 bases). This receptor was obtained from a man aged 45 to 75 who received an inactivated influenza vaccine. The CDR3 region is CASKAQGTMNTEAFF. CDR3 sequence (DNA): TGTGCCAGCAAGGCCCAAGGGACAATGAACACTGAAGCTTTCTTT.